Following are 9 T cell receptor beta chains from one sample sequenced in a study of CD8+ T cells in alopecia areata. The treatment is: oral pan-JAK inhibitor, 5-10 mg twice daily. The authors extracted RNA and reverse transcribed it into cDNA as the sequencing template. Data came from immunoSEQ multiplex PCR; TCRdb stores just in-frame clones and leaves some out. Here the sample spans approximately 210,000 clones, roughly 60% being singletons. The input for sequencing was CD4+ T cells sorted from blood, taken at week 24, from a patient treated with tofacitinib. The receptors come from a human donor with alopecia areata.

This chain uses TRBV11-2 with TRBJ1-2, with D possibly matching TRBD1 (6 bases). V was trimmed by 10 bases and J by 0 bases, leaving 18 bases between them. The CDR3 runs 15 residues. Germline CDR1 SGHAT, CDR2 FQNNGV. CDR3 region: CATATGTPANYGYTF. The CDR3 DNA reads as TGTGCCACCGCCACAGGGACCCCAGCTAACTATGGCTACACCTTC.

The genes are TRBV7-2 and TRBJ2-3, with TRBD2 matching over 11 bases. The CDR3 runs to 16 residues. From germline, CDR1 is SGHTA and CDR2 FQGNSA. V was clipped by 2 bases and J by 5 bases; unmatched bases: 6. CDR3 in DNA: TGTGCCAGCAGCTTACATAGCGGGGGGGGCGTAGATACGCAGTATTTT. Translating gives CASSLHSGGGVDTQYF.

This clone has more than one count but fewer than ten. V usage is TRBV7-9 and J usage is TRBJ2-2, with D hard to call. Trimming pared 7 bases from V and 2 bases from J, leaving 8 bases between. Germline V gene sequence: CDR1 SEHNR, CDR2 FQNEAQ (reference sequence). The CDR3 runs to 13 residues. DNA of the CDR3: TGTGCCAGCATTCTCTCTAACACCGGGGAGCTGTTTTTT. Its translation: CASILSNTGELFF.

The chain carries TRBV21-1 and TRBJ1-5; TRBD1 is the table's D call, not checked against the DNA. TRBV21-1 is classified as a pseudogene. CDR3 length equals 17 residues. The CDR3 protein is CASSKEGQVYSNQPQHF. Here the CDR3 DNA reads TGTGCCAGCAGCAAAGAGGGGCAGGTTTATAGCAATCAGCCCCAGCATTTT.

The chain has TRBV4-2 and TRBJ2-2; D ambiguous. Germline V gene sequence: CDR1 LGHNA, CDR2 YNFKEQ. The CDR3 is made up of 13 amino acids. Trimming took off 0 bases at V and 6 bases at J, with 5 bases between the two ends. The CDR3 protein is CASSQEQAGELFF. Here the CDR3 DNA reads TGTGCCAGCAGCCAAGAACAAGCCGGGGAGCTGTTTTTT.

The chain employs TRBV29-1 and TRBJ2-1, with D perhaps matching TRBD1 (5 bases). The ends were cut back, 8 bases at V and 3 bases at J, with 8 bases in the middle. Germline loops: CDR1 SQVTM, CDR2 ANQGSEA. The length of the CDR3 is 11 residues. The CDR3 region is CSLTVYNEQFF. Written as DNA, the CDR3 is TGCAGCCTGACAGTCTACAATGAGCAGTTCTTC.

The chain carries TRBV5-1 and TRBJ2-7, with TRBD1 matching over 7 bases. Trimming removed 0 bases from V and 3 bases from J; junction bases left unmatched: 6. Germline V gives CDR1 SGHRS, CDR2 YFSETQ. The CDR3 length is 15 residues. This CDR3 is CASSLAETGIYEQYF. DNA for the CDR3: TGCGCCAGCAGCTTGGCCGAGACAGGGATCTACGAGCAGTACTTC. Supplemented by reference TRBV5-1 and TRBJ2-7, the full variable domain reads KAGVTQTPRYLIKTRGQQVTLSCSPISGHRSVSWYQQTPGQGLQFLFEYFSETQRNKGNFPGRFSGRQFSNSRSEMNVSTLELGDSALYLCASSLAETGIYEQYFGPGTRLTVT.

This chain's CDR3 is CASSESQGKGMNTEAFF. In nucleotides, the CDR3 is TGCGCCAGCAGTGAGTCGCAGGGAAAGGGGATGAACACTGAAGCTTTCTTT. This chain uses TRBV10-2 with TRBJ1-1; a possible D gene is TRBD1 (5 bases). In germline, CDR1 is WSHSY, CDR2 SAAADI. Trimming left V 0 bases short and J 0 bases short, with 14 bases between. The CDR3 runs 17 residues.

CDR3 residues: CASSLGTDYEQYF. DNA of the CDR3: TGCGCCAGCAGCTTGGGGACAGACTACGAGCAGTACTTC. This chain links TRBV5-1 with TRBJ2-7, with a weak D call TRBD1 (6 bases). Germline V lookup: CDR1 SGHRS, CDR2 YFSETQ. The ends were cut back, 0 bases at V and 3 bases at J, with 7 bases in the middle. The CDR3 loop spans 13 amino acids. Drawing the rest from reference TRBV5-1 and TRBJ2-7, the complete variable domain is KAGVTQTPRYLIKTRGQQVTLSCSPISGHRSVSWYQQTPGQGLQFLFEYFSETQRNKGNFPGRFSGRQFSNSRSEMNVSTLELGDSALYLCASSLGTDYEQYFGPGTRLTVT.